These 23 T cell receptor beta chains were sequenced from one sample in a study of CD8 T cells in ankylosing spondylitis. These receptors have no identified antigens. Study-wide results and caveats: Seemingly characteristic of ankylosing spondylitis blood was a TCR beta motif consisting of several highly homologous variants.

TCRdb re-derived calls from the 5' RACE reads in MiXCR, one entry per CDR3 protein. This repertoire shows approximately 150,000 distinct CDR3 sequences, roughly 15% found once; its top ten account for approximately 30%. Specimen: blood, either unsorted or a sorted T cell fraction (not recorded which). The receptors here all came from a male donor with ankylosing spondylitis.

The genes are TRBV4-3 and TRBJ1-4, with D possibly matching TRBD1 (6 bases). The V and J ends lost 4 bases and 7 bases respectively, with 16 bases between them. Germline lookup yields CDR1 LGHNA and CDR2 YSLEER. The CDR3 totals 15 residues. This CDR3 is CASSPIQGTGEKLFF. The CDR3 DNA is TGCGCCAGCAGCCCAATACAGGGCACGGGTGAAAAACTGTTTTTT.

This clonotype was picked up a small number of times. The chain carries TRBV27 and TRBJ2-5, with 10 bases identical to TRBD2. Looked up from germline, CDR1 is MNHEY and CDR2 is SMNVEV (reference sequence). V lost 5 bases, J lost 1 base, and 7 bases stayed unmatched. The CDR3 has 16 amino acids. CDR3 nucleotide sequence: TGTGCCAGCAGTGAAACTCTAGCGGGGGCCCAAGAGACCCAGTACTTC. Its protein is CASSETLAGAQETQYF.

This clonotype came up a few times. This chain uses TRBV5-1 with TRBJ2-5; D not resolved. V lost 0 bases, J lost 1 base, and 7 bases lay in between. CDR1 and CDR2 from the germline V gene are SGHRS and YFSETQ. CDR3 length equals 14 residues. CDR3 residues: CASSLEAAQETQYF. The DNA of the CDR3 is TGCGCCAGCAGCTTGGAGGCGGCCCAAGAGACCCAGTACTTC.

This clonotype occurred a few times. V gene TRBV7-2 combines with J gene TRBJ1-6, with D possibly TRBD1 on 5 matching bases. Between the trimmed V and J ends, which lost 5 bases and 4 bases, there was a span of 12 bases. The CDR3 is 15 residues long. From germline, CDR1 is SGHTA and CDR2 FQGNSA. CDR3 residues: CASSLEGVYNSPLHF. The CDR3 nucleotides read TGTGCCAGCAGCCTCGAAGGGGTTTATAATTCACCCCTCCACTTT.

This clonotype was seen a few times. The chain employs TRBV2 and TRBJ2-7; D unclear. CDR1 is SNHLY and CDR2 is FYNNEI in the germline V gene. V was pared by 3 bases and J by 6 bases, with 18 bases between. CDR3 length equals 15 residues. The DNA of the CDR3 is TGTGCCAGCAGTGATAGTGGCCTCCTCTTCCCCGAGCAGTACTTC. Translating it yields CASSDSGLLFPEQYF.

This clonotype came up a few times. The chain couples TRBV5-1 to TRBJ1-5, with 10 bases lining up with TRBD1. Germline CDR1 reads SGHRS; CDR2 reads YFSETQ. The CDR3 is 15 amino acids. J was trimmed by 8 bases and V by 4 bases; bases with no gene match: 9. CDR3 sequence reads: CASSPTTGGGKPQHF. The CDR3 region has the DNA TGCGCCAGCAGCCCCACGACAGGGGGCGGGAAGCCCCAGCATTTT.

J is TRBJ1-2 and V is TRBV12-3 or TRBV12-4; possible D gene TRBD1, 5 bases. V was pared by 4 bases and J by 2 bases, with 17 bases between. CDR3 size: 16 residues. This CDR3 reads CASSWAGQIANYGYTF. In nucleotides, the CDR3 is TGTGCCAGCAGTTGGGCAGGGCAGATAGCGAACTATGGCTACACCTTC.

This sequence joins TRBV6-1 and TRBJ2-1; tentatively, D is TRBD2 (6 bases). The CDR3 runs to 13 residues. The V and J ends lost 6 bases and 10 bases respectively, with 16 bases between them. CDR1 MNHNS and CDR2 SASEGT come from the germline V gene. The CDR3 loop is CASRQEGNNEQFF. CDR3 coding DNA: TGTGCCAGCAGACAGGAGGGGAATAACGAGCAGTTCTTC.

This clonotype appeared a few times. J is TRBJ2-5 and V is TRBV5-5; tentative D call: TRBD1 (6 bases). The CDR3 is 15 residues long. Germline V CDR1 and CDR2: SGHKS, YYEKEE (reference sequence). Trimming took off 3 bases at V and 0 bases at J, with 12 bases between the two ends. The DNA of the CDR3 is TGTGCCAGCAGCTCAATTGGACAGTACCAAGAGACCCAGTACTTC. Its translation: CASSSIGQYQETQYF.

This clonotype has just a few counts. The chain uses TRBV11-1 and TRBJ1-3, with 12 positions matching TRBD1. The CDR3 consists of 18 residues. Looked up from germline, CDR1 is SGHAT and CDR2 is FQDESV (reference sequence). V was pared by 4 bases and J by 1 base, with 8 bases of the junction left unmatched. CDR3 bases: TGTGCCAGCAGCTCTGATGGGACAGGGGGCGATTCTGGAAACACCATATATTTT. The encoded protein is CASSSDGTGGDSGNTIYF.

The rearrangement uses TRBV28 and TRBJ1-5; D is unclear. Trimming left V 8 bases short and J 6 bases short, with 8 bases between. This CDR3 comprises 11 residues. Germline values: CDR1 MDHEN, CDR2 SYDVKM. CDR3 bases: TGTGCCAGCGGTATGGGTCAGCCCCAGCATTTT. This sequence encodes CASGMGQPQHF.

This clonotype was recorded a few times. CDR3 in DNA: TGTGCCATCATGGGGGGAAACTACGAGCAGTACTTC. This sequence encodes CAIMGGNYEQYF. The rearrangement uses TRBV10-3 and TRBJ2-7; perhaps TRBD2 as D (6 bases). Germline assignment: CDR1 ENHRY and CDR2 SYGVKD. This CDR3 comprises 12 residues. Trimming pared 7 bases from V and 3 bases from J, leaving 10 bases between.

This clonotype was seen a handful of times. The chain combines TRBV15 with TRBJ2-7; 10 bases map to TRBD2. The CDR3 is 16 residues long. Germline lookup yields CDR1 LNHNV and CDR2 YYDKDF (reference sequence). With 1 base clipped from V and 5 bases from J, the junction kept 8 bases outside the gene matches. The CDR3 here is CATSRVGLAGVHEQYF. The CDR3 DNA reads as TGTGCCACCAGCAGAGTAGGGCTAGCGGGAGTCCACGAGCAGTACTTC.

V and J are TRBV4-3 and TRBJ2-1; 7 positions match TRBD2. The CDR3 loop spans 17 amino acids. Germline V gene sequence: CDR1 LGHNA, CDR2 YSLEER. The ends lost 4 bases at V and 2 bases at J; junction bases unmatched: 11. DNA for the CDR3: TGCGCCAGCAGCCTAAAAGGTGGGAGGGCCCCCTACAATGAGCAGTTCTTC. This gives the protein CASSLKGGRAPYNEQFF.

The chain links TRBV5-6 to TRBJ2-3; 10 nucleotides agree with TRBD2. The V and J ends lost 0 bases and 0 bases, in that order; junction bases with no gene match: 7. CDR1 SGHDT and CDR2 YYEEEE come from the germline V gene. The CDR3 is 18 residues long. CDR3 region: CASSLDSGRWGSTDTQYF. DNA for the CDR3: TGTGCCAGCAGCTTGGATAGCGGGAGGTGGGGGAGCACAGATACGCAGTATTTT. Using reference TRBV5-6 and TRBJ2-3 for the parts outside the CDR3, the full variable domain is DAGVTQSPTHLIKTRGQQVTLRCSPKSGHDTVSWYQQALGQGPQFIFQYYEEEERQRGNFPDRFSGHQFPNYSSELNVNALLLGDSALYLCASSLDSGRWGSTDTQYFGPGTRLTVL.

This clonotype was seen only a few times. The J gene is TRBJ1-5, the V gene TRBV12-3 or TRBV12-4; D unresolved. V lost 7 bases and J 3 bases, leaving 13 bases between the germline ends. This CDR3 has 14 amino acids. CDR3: CASTPRGFNQPQHF. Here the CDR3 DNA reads TGTGCCAGCACTCCACGGGGTTTCAATCAGCCCCAGCATTTT.

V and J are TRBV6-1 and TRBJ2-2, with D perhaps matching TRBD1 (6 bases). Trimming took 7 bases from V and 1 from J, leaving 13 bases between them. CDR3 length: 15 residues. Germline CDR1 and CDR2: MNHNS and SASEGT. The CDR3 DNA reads TGTGCCAGCACCTCCGGGACACTGAACACCGGGGAGCTGTTTTTT. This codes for CASTSGTLNTGELFF.

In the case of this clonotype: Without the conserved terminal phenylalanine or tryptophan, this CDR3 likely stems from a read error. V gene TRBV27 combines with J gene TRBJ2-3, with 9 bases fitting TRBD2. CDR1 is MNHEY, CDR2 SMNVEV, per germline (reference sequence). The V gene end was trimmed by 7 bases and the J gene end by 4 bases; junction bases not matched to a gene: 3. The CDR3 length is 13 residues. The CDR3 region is CASKAGGPDTQYS. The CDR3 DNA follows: TGTGCCAGCAAGGCGGGAGGGCCAGATACGCAGTATTCT.

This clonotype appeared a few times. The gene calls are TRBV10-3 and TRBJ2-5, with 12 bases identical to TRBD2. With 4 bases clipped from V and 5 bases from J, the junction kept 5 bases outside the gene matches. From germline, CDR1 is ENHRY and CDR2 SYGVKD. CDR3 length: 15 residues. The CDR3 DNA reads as TGTGCCATCAGTGGACTAGCGGGAGTTGGGGAGACCCAGTACTTC. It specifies CAISGLAGVGETQYF.

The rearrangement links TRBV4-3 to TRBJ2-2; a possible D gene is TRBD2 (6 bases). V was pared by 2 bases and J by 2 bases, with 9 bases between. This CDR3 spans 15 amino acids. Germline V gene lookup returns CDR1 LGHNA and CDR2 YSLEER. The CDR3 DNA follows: TGCGCCAGCAGCCAATCTAGCGTCAACACCGGGGAGCTGTTTTTT. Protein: CASSQSSVNTGELFF.

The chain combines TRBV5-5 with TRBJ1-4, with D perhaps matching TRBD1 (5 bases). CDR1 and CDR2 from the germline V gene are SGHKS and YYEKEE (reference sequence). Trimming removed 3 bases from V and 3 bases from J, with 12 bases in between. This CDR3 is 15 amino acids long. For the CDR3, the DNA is TGTGCCAGCAGCTCCACGACAGTGTCTAATGAAAAACTGTTTTTT. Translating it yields CASSSTTVSNEKLFF. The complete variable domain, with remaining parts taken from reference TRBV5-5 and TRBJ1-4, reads DAGVTQSPTHLIKTRGQQVTLRCSPISGHKSVSWYQQVLGQGPQFIFQYYEKEERGRGNFPDRFSARQFPNYSSELNVNALLLGDSALYLCASSSTTVSNEKLFFGSGTQLSVL.

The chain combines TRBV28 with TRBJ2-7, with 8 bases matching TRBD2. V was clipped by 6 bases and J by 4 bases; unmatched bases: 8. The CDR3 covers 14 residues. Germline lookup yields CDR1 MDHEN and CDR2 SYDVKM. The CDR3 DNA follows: TGTGCCAGCAGCCCCCCGGGGGGGAGATACGAGCAGTACTTC. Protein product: CASSPPGGRYEQYF.

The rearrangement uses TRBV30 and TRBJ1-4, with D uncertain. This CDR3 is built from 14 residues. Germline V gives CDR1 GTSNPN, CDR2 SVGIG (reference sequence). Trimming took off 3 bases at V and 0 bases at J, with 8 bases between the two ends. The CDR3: CAWSDGATNEKLFF. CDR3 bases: TGTGCCTGGAGCGACGGTGCAACTAATGAAAAACTGTTTTTT.